The source of this TCR beta chain is a study of blood T cell repertoires in COVID-19. The data were produced by immunoSEQ multiplex PCR, yet TCRdb's version contains in-frame clones alone and is incomplete. The table includes hundreds of thousands of clones, roughly 80% detected once. J gave up 2 bases and V 3 bases, and 3 bases lay outside the gene matches. Germline V lookup: CDR1 KGHSH, CDR2 LQKENI. The CDR3 runs to 14 residues. The chain combines TRBV18 with TRBJ1-2, with 7 bases identical to TRBD1. The receptor was derived from a woman aged 80 or over with active or convalescent COVID-19. Material for sequencing was peripheral blood. CDR3 region: CASSPLGQNYGYTF. The CDR3 DNA follows: TGTGCCAGCTCACCCCTGGGACAGAACTATGGCTACACCTTC. Drawing the rest from reference TRBV18 and TRBJ1-2, the complete variable domain is NAGVMQNPRHLVRRRGQEARLRCSPMKGHSHVYWYRQLPEEGLKFMVYLQKENIIDESGMPKERFSAEFPKEGPSILRIQQVVRGDSAAYFCASSPLGQNYGYTFGSGTRLTVV.